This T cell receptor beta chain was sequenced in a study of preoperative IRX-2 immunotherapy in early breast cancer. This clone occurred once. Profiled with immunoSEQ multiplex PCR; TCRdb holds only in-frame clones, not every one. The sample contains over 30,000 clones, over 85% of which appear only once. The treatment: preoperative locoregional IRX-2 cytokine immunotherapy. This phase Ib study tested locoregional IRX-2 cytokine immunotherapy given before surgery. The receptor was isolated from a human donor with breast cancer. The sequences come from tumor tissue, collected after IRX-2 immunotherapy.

The CDR3 loop is CASSYRSLAGVRGETQYF. As DNA, the CDR3 is TGTGCCAGCAGTTACCGGTCCCTAGCGGGAGTCAGGGGAGAGACCCAGTACTTC. The rearrangement links TRBV6-8 to TRBJ2-5; 10 bases line up with TRBD2. The CDR3 is made up of 18 amino acids. Germline trimming cut 2 bases from V and 4 bases from J; bases unmatched to any gene: 13. Germline CDR1 reads MNHGY; CDR2 reads SAAAGT.